The next 15 T cell receptor beta chains were all read from a single sample in a study of vaccination and CD4 T cells after COVID-19. The antigens of these receptors remain unknown. The Oncomine TCR Beta short-read assay was applied to DNA of cultured CD4+ T cells. TCRdb independently ran MiXCR on the PCR reads; one entry per CDR3 protein. In the table there are some 6,900 distinct CDR3 sequences, 52% of which are singletons. Treatment specified: 10-day PBMC culture with coronavirus spike peptide pools or control peptides (ViraFEST assay). Pre-COVID-19 pandemic sampling (2011-2018) yielded the unexposed donor's CD4+ T cells. Sequenced input: CD4+ T cells from blood, cultured in vitro. These receptors all stem from a human donor in good health.

This clonotype has a handful of counts. The chain recombines TRBV15 with TRBJ1-1, with D unresolved. Germline lookup yields CDR1 LNHNV and CDR2 YYDKDF (reference sequence). The CDR3 extends over 14 amino acids. Trimming pared 1 base from V and 0 bases from J, leaving 6 bases between. This chain's CDR3 is CATSRGGMNTEAFF. The CDR3 nucleotides are TGTGCCACCAGCAGAGGTGGGATGAACACTGAAGCTTTCTTT.

The chain uses TRBV30 and TRBJ2-2; the D is unclear. Germline CDR1 and CDR2: GTSNPN and SVGIG (reference sequence). CDR3 length: 13 amino acids. Trimming took off 0 bases at V and 9 bases at J, with 11 bases between the two ends. CDR3 nucleotide sequence: TGTGCCTGGAGTGTGTCAGGAAACAGGGAGCTGTTTTTT. Translated, it gives CAWSVSGNRELFF.

This sequence joins TRBV7-2 and TRBJ1-1; perhaps TRBD1 as D (6 bases). This CDR3 contains 14 residues. Germline V gene sequence: CDR1 SGHTA, CDR2 FQGNSA. Trimming shortened V by 3 bases and J by 3 bases, and 11 bases separated the two germline ends. CDR3 amino acids: CASSLVGGYTEAFF. DNA for the CDR3: TGTGCCAGCAGCTTGGTGGGGGGCTACACTGAAGCTTTCTTT.

This clonotype was detected only a few times. This rearrangement joins TRBV24-1 to TRBJ2-2; TRBD1 might be the D (5 bases). The germline gives CDR1 KGHDR, CDR2 SFDVKD. The CDR3 covers 15 residues. V was shortened by 2 bases and J by 5 bases, with 11 bases between the two germline ends. The DNA of the CDR3 is TGTGCCACCAGTGATTGGGGCCGAGGTACCGGGGAGCTGTTTTTT. As protein: CATSDWGRGTGELFF.

J is TRBJ1-1 and V is TRBV19; a possible D gene is TRBD1 (6 bases). Germline CDR1 is LNHDA and CDR2 is SQIVND (reference sequence). The V and J ends lost 5 bases and 4 bases respectively, with 17 bases between them. The CDR3 totals 15 residues. For the CDR3, the DNA is TGTGCCAGTAGTTTAAGACTGGGGGGCGGCACTGAAGCTTTCTTT. This gives the protein CASSLRLGGGTEAFF.

This clonotype qualifies as hyperexpanded. This sequence joins TRBV30 and TRBJ1-5; no reliable D call. Germline V lookup: CDR1 GTSNPN, CDR2 SVGIG (reference sequence). CDR3 size: 17 residues. V shed 0 bases and J shed 0 bases, with 15 bases lying between them. The CDR3 nucleotides read TGTGCCTGGAGTGTCGGCCGTCGAGTAGATAGCAATCAGCCCCAGCATTTT. Residues: CAWSVGRRVDSNQPQHF.

This chain joins TRBV19 and TRBJ1-1; D gene ambiguous. Trimming left V 7 bases short and J 2 bases short, with 14 bases between. CDR3 length: 14 residues. Germline CDR1 is LNHDA and CDR2 is SQIVND (reference sequence). CDR3 amino acids: CASTTPDINTEAFF. For the CDR3, the DNA is TGTGCCAGTACCACACCCGACATTAACACTGAAGCTTTCTTT.

This clonotype was observed a handful of times. The chain links TRBV27 to TRBJ1-5; D is perhaps TRBD1 (5 bases). There are 14 residues in the CDR3. Trimming removed 4 bases at V and 1 base at J, with 8 bases between. In germline, CDR1 is MNHEY, CDR2 SMNVEV (reference sequence). The CDR3 DNA reads TGTGCCAGCAGTTCGCAGGGAAGCAATCAGCCCCAGCATTTT. Residues: CASSSQGSNQPQHF.

For this clonotype: This could be a read error, since a much larger clone is one nucleotide away. This chain links TRBV11-2 with TRBJ2-1, with D possibly being TRBD2 (6 bases). Germline-derived CDR1 and CDR2 are SGHAT and FQNNGV. The CDR3 loop spans 14 amino acids. The CDR3 loop reads CASGLVRGYNEQFF. Here the CDR3 DNA reads TGTGCCAGCGGCTTAGTGCGGGGCTACAATGAGCAGTTCTTC.

The rearrangement links TRBV2 to TRBJ1-3, with D unclear. Germline assignment: CDR1 SNHLY and CDR2 FYNNEI. V was clipped by 7 bases and J by 2 bases, with 6 bases between them. The CDR3 extends over 12 amino acids. The CDR3 protein is CASNEAGNTIYF. The CDR3 nucleotides read TGTGCCAGCAACGAGGCTGGAAACACCATATATTTT.

The chain couples TRBV28 to TRBJ1-2; 10 bases match TRBD1. The V gene's germline CDR1 is MDHEN and CDR2 SYDVKM. J was trimmed by 1 base and V by 1 base; bases with no gene match: 6. This CDR3 comprises 17 residues. This chain's CDR3 is CASSLFGTGVLNYGYTF. CDR3 nucleotide sequence: TGTGCCAGCAGTTTATTCGGGACAGGGGTCCTTAACTATGGCTACACCTTC.

The chain combines TRBV6-1 with TRBJ2-1; D remains ambiguous. Germline V gene lookup returns CDR1 MNHNS and CDR2 SASEGT. The CDR3 has 12 residues. Trimming took off 3 bases at V and 4 bases at J, with 4 bases between the two ends. Here the CDR3 DNA reads TGTGCCAGCAGTGAGAGATACAATGAGCAGTTCTTC. Amino acid sequence: CASSERYNEQFF.

This chain uses TRBV5-6 with TRBJ1-2; maybe TRBD1 (6 bases). V dropped 3 bases and J dropped 0 bases, with 9 bases sitting between them. CDR3 size: 14 residues. Germline V CDR1 and CDR2: SGHDT, YYEEEE. CDR3 residues: CASSSGQTNYGYTF. The CDR3, as DNA: TGTGCCAGCAGCTCTGGACAGACTAACTATGGCTACACCTTC.

The rearrangement links TRBV4-3 to TRBJ1-2; D is uncertain. The CDR3 has 15 amino acids. Germline lookup yields CDR1 LGHNA and CDR2 YSLEER. Trimming left V 0 bases short and J 4 bases short, with 12 bases between. The CDR3 DNA sequence: TGCGCCAGCAGCCAAGAAGTCGGGGTGGTCTATGGCTACACCTTC. Translation gives CASSQEVGVVYGYTF.

The chain uses TRBV12-3 or TRBV12-4 and TRBJ2-7, with 9 bases matching TRBD2. The CDR3 spans 13 residues. The trim removed 5 bases at V and 4 bases at J, leaving 3 bases unmatched. The CDR3 nucleotides read TGTGCCAGCAGTCGGACTAGCGCGTACGAGCAGTACTTC. This gives the protein CASSRTSAYEQYF.